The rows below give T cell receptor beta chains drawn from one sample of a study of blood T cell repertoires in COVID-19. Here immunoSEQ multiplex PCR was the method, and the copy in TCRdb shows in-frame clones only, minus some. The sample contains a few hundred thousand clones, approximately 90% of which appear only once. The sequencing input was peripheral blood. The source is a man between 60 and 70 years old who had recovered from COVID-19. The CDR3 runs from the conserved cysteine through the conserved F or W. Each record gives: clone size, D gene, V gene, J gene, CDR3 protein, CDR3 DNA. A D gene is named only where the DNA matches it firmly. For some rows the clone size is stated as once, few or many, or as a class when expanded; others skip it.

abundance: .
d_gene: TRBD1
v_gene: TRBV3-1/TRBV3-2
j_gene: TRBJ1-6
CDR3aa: CASSQRTGGSYNSPLHF
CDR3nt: TGTGCCAGCAGCCAACGGACAGGGGGCAGCTATAATTCACCCCTCCACTTT

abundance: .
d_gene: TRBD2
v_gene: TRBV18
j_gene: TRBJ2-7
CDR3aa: CASSLGAGDAYEQYF
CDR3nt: TGTGCCAGCTCACTAGGAGCGGGGGACGCCTACGAGCAGTACTTC

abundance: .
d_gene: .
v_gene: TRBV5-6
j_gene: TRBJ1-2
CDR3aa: CASSLAASTNYGYTF
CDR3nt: TGTGCCAGCAGCTTGGCCGCGAGTACTAACTATGGCTACACCTTC

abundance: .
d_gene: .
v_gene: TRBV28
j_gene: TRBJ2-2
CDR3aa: CASSQGVGQLFF
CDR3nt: TGTGCCAGCAGTCAAGGGGTAGGCCAGCTGTTTTTT

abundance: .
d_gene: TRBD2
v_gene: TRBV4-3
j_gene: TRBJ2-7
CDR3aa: CASSQGVTSGGPLFYEQYF
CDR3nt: TGCGCCAGCAGCCAGGGCGTGACTAGCGGGGGGCCTTTATTTTACGAGCAGTACTTC

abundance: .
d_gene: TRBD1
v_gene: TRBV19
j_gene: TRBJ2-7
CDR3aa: CASSSGTGVSEQYF
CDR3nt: TGTGCCAGTAGTTCCGGGACAGGGGTAAGTGAGCAGTACTTC

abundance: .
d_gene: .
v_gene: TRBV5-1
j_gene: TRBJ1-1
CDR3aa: CASSLAQNTEAFF
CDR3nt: TGCGCCAGCAGCTTGGCCCAGAACACTGAAGCTTTCTTT

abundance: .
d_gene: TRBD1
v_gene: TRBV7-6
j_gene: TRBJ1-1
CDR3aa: CASSPGQGLDAEAFF
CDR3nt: TGTGCCAGCAGCCCCGGACAGGGTTTAGACGCTGAAGCTTTCTTT

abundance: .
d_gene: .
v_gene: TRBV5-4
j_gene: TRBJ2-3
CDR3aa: CASSLDGGPGDTQYF
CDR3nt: TGTGCCAGCAGCTTGGACGGGGGGCCTGGAGATACGCAGTATTTT

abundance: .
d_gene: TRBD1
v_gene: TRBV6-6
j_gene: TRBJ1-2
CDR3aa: CASRPKGPVGRGGYTF
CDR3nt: TGTGCCAGCAGGCCCAAAGGACCGGTTGGCAGGGGGGGCTACACCTTC

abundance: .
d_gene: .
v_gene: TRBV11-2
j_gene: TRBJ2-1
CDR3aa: CASSLAPAGIYNEQFF
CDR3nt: TGTGCCAGCAGCTTAGCTCCGGCGGGAATATACAATGAGCAGTTCTTC

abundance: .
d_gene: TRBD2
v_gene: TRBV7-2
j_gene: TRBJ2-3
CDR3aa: CASSLEPGLAGGADTQYF
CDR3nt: TGTGCCAGCAGCTTGGAACCAGGACTAGCGGGGGGCGCAGATACGCAGTATTTT

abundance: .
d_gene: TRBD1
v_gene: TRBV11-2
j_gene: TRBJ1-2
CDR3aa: CASSRQGEYGYTF
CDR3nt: TGTGCCAGCAGCCGACAGGGTGAATATGGCTACACCTTC

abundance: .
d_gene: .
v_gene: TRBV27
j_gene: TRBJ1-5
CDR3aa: CASSLFQVGSVHQPQHF
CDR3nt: TGTGCCAGCAGTTTATTTCAGGTTGGGTCAGTTCATCAGCCCCAGCATTTT

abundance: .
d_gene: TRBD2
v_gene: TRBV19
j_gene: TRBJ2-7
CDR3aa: CASRQSGGSEQYF
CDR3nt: TGTGCCAGTAGACAGAGCGGGGGGAGCGAGCAGTACTTC

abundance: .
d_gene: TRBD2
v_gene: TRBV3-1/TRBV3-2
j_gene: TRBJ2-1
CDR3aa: CASSVRTSGGYNEQFF
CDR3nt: TGTGCCAGCAGCGTCAGGACTAGCGGGGGTTACAATGAGCAGTTCTTC

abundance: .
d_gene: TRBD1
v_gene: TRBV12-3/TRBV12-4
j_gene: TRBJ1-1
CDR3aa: CASSRDRAGAFF
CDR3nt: TGTGCCAGCAGCCGAGACAGGGCTGGAGCTTTCTTT

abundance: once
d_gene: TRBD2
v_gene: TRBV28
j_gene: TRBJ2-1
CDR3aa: CASSSSSGSLDEQFF
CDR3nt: TGTGCCAGCAGCTCCTCTAGCGGGAGTTTGGATGAGCAGTTCTTC

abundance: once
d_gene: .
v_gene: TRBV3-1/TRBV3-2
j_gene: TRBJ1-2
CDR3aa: CASSRDKALYGYTF
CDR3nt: TGTGCCAGCAGCCGGGACAAGGCTCTCTATGGCTACACCTTC

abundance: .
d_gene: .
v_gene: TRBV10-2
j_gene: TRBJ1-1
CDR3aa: CASSESFAAEAFF
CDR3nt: TGCGCCAGCAGTGAGTCGTTCGCGGCTGAAGCTTTCTTT

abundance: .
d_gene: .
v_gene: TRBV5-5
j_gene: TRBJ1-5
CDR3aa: CASSARQGYNQPQHF
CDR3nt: TGTGCCAGCAGCGCGAGGCAGGGATACAATCAGCCCCAGCATTTT

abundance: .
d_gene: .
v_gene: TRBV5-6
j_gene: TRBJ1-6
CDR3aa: CASSLVSSGRDSPLHF
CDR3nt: TGTGCCAGCAGCTTGGTATCCTCCGGGAGGGATTCACCCCTCCACTTT

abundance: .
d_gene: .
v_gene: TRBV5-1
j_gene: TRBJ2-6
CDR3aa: CASSFSSGANVLTF
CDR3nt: TGCGCCAGCAGCTTCAGCTCTGGGGCCAACGTCCTGACTTTC

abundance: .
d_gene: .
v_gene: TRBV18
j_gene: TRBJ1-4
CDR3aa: CASSTQGRNEKLFF
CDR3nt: TGTGCCAGCTCAACTCAGGGCCGTAATGAAAAACTGTTTTTT

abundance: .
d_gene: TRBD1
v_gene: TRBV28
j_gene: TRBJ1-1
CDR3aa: CASTAGTGVTEAFF
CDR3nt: TGTGCCAGCACGGCAGGGACAGGGGTTACTGAAGCTTTCTTT

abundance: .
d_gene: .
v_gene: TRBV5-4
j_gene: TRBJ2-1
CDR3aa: CASSPGGGGPRGSEQFF
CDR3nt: TGTGCCAGCAGCCCCGGAGGGGGCGGGCCCAGAGGTAGTGAGCAGTTCTTC

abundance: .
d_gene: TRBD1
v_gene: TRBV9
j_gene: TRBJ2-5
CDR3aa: CASSAGTGEAETQYF
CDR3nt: TGTGCCAGCAGCGCCGGGACAGGGGAAGCGGAGACCCAGTACTTC

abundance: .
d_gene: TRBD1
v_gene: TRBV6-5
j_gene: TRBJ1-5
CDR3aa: CASSPGQGYQPQHF
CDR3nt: TGTGCCAGCAGCCCGGGACAGGGGTATCAGCCCCAGCATTTT

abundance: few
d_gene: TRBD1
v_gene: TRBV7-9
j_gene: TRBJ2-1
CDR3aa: CASSLVGEAGGWIF
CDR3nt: TGTGCCAGCAGCTTAGTTGGCGAGGCAGGGGGCTGGATCTTC

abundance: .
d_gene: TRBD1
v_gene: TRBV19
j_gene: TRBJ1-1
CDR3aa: CASSSTGETEAFF
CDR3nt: TGTGCCAGTAGTTCGACAGGGGAGACTGAAGCTTTCTTT

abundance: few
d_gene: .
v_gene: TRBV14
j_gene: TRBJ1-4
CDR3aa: CASSQTQGRGLREKLFF
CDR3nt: TGTGCCAGCAGCCAAACCCAAGGACGGGGGTTGCGTGAAAAACTGTTTTTT

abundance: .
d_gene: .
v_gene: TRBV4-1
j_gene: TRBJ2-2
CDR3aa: CASSQAGANTGELFF
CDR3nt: TGCGCCAGCAGCCAAGCGGGGGCGAACACCGGGGAGCTGTTTTTT

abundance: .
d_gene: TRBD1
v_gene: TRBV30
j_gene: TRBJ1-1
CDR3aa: CAWHRGYEAFF
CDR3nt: TGTGCCTGGCACAGGGGCTATGAAGCTTTCTTT

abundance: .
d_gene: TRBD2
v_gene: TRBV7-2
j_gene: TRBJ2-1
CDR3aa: CASSLPAGRGAYNEQFF
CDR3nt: TGTGCCAGCAGCCTACCGGCGGGGCGGGGGGCCTACAATGAGCAGTTCTTC

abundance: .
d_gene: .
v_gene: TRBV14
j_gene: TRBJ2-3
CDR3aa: CASSRGLTTDTQYF
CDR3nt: TGTGCCAGCAGCAGGGGACTTACCACAGATACGCAGTATTTT

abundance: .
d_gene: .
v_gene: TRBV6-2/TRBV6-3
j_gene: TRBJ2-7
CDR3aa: CASSRLETGYEQYF
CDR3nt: TGTGCCAGCAGCCGCCTTGAGACCGGGTACGAGCAGTACTTC

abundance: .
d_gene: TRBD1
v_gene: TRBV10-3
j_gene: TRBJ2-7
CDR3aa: CASKTGTVNEQYF
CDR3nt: TGTGCCAGCAAAACCGGGACAGTAAACGAGCAGTACTTC

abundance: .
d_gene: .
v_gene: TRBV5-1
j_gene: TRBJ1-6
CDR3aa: CASSLGAGSGSPLHF
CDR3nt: TGCGCCAGCAGCTTGGGTGCGGGGTCGGGTTCACCCCTCCACTTT

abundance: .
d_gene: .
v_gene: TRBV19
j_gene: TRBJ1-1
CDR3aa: CASSMDKGRTEAFF
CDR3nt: TGTGCCAGTAGTATGGACAAGGGAAGAACTGAAGCTTTCTTT